A single sample gave rise to the 28 T cell receptor beta chains below, sequenced in a study of blood T cell repertoires in COVID-19. Profiled with immunoSEQ multiplex PCR; TCRdb holds only in-frame clones, not every one. The repertoire consists of more than 85,000 clones, with 85% occurring once and the leading ten covering around 3.9%. Source material: peripheral blood. These receptors all stem from a man in his forties or fifties with acute or convalescent COVID-19.

The CDR3: CASSLGGGADTQYF. The DNA of the CDR3 is TGCGCCAGCAGCTTGGGCGGGGGCGCAGATACGCAGTATTTT. The V call is TRBV5-1, the J call TRBJ2-3; perhaps TRBD2 as D (7 bases). CDR3 length: 14 amino acids. The germline V gene has CDR1 SGHRS and CDR2 YFSETQ. Trimming removed 0 bases at V and 4 bases at J, with 9 bases between.

The chain links TRBV12-3 or TRBV12-4 to TRBJ2-5; D gene unclear. The V and J ends lost 3 bases and 4 bases respectively, with 3 bases between them. The CDR3 spans 11 residues. CDR3 in DNA: TGTGCCAGCAGTTTTCGAGAGACCCAGTACTTC. It yields the protein CASSFRETQYF.

The chain has TRBV6-5 and TRBJ2-2; D is unresolved. The germline V gene has CDR1 MNHEY and CDR2 SVGAGI. Trimming cost V 9 bases and J 7 bases, with 9 bases left between them. This CDR3 has 11 residues. The CDR3: CASSRVGELFF. In DNA, the CDR3 is TGTGCCAGTAGTCGAGTCGGGGAGCTGTTTTTT.

This clone has just one count. This chain uses TRBV2 with TRBJ2-6, with D possibly TRBD1 on 6 matching bases. Trimming pared 5 bases from V and 1 base from J, leaving 9 bases between. The CDR3 is 15 amino acids. Germline CDR1 and CDR2: SNHLY and FYNNEI. The DNA of the CDR3 is TGTGCCAGCAGTCCCGACAGGTCTGGGGCCAACGTCCTGACTTTC. Encoded protein: CASSPDRSGANVLTF.

A word on this clone: The identical CDR3 is also encoded by other nucleotide sequences in the sample. The chain links TRBV7-9 to TRBJ1-2; no clear D. Germline loops: CDR1 SEHNR, CDR2 FQNEAQ (reference sequence). Between the trimmed V and J ends, which lost 6 bases and 10 bases, there was a span of 24 bases. The CDR3 contains 15 residues. The CDR3 coding sequence is TGTGCCAGCAGTTTTGACCACTACTACACTTTCGACTACACCTTC. This encodes CASSFDHYYTFDYTF.

The chain combines TRBV11-2 with TRBJ2-3; 8 bases are shared with TRBD1. The junction had 4 bases not matched to a gene; V was cut back by 2 bases and J by 3 bases. The CDR3 is 15 residues long. The germline V gene has CDR1 SGHAT and CDR2 FQNNGV. The CDR3 DNA is TGTGCCAGCAGCTTATCAACAGGGGGTACAGATACGCAGTATTTT. Translated, it gives CASSLSTGGTDTQYF.

The sample holds a few counts of this clone. This chain joins TRBV12-5 and TRBJ1-1, with unresolved D. Germline CDR1 and CDR2: LGHNT and FRNRAP. The germline V and J ends were trimmed by 5 bases and 4 bases, with 14 bases remaining between them. The CDR3 spans 14 residues. CDR3 nucleotide sequence: TGTGCTAGTGGTCCCCCACGTTGGAGCACTGAAGCTTTCTTT. It yields the protein CASGPPRWSTEAFF.

A note on this clone: The same CDR3 can be traced to other DNA sequences in this sample. The V call is TRBV18, the J call TRBJ1-5; TRBD1 aligns across 8 bases. The trim removed 3 bases at V and 1 base at J, leaving 5 bases unmatched. Germline V lookup: CDR1 KGHSH, CDR2 LQKENI. This CDR3 has 16 amino acids. For the CDR3, the DNA is TGTGCCAGCTCACCGTCGACAGGGGCGAGCAATCAGCCCCAGCATTTT. Translating it yields CASSPSTGASNQPQHF.

This chain uses TRBV2 with TRBJ1-1, with 7 bases matching TRBD1. J gave up 5 bases and V 3 bases, and 9 bases lay outside the gene matches. The CDR3 extends over 15 amino acids. CDR1 and CDR2 (germline): SNHLY, FYNNEI. The chain's CDR3 is CASSERQGETTEAFF. The CDR3 DNA sequence: TGTGCCAGCAGTGAGCGCCAGGGGGAGACGACTGAAGCTTTCTTT. Drawing the rest from reference TRBV2 and TRBJ1-1, the complete variable domain is EPEVTQTPSHQVTQMGQEVILRCVPISNHLYFYWYRQILGQKVEFLVSFYNNEISEKSEIFDDQFSVERPDGSNFTLKIRSTKLEDSAMYFCASSERQGETTEAFFGQGTRLTVV.

This chain joins TRBV3-1 (or the pseudogene TRBV3-2) and TRBJ2-3, with 9 bases identical to TRBD2. Germline CDR1 and CDR2: LGHDT and YNNKEL (reference sequence). V shed 2 bases and J 4 bases; nucleotides not matched to a gene: 4. This CDR3 contains 15 residues. The CDR3 sequence is CASSQKREVPDTQYF. The CDR3 DNA sequence: TGTGCCAGCAGCCAAAAGCGGGAGGTCCCAGATACGCAGTATTTT.

The chain is built from TRBV6-6 and TRBJ2-3; possibly TRBD2 for D (5 bases). This CDR3 region has 16 residues. Trimming pared 0 bases from V and 0 bases from J, leaving 10 bases between. Germline V lookup: CDR1 MNHNY, CDR2 SVGAGI (reference sequence). The CDR3 region has the DNA TGTGCCAGCAGTTACTCGCGGACTCCTAGCACAGATACGCAGTATTTT. Residues: CASSYSRTPSTDTQYF.

The V gene is TRBV19, the J gene TRBJ2-3; perhaps TRBD1 as D (6 bases). Germline CDR1 LNHDA, CDR2 SQIVND (reference sequence). The V end lost 1 base, the J end lost 2 bases, and 16 bases lay between the germline ends. The CDR3 covers 17 residues. CDR3 nucleotides: TGTGCCAGTAGTATAGCCCCCACAGGGATCTACACAGATACGCAGTATTTT. Translation: CASSIAPTGIYTDTQYF. Full variable domain (rest looked up from reference TRBV19 and TRBJ2-3): DGGITQSPKYLFRKEGQNVTLSCEQNLNHDAMYWYRQDPGQGLRLIYYSQIVNDFQKGDIAEGYSVSREKKESFPLTVTSAQKNPTAFYLCASSIAPTGIYTDTQYFGPGTRLTVL.

CDR3 bases: TGTGCCAGCAGCACCTTTGGGAGAGACACTGAAGCTTTCTTT. The encoded protein is CASSTFGRDTEAFF. The genes are TRBV7-8 and TRBJ1-1; D is undetermined. Germline V lookup: CDR1 SGHVS, CDR2 FQNEAQ. This CDR3 has 14 residues. The V end was cut by 5 bases, the J end by 3 bases, with 13 bases between.

The chain carries TRBV3-1 (or the pseudogene TRBV3-2) and TRBJ2-7; 7 nucleotides line up with TRBD2. The length of the CDR3 is 14 residues. Germline CDR1 LGHDT, CDR2 YNNKEL (reference sequence). V shed 0 bases and J 4 bases; nucleotides not matched to a gene: 3. The CDR3 DNA reads as TGTGCCAGCAGCCAAGACCAGCGGGATTACGAGCAGTACTTC. Translation: CASSQDQRDYEQYF.

This clone was seen once. The chain links TRBV6-6 to TRBJ2-3; 10 bases fit TRBD1. Per germline, CDR1 MNHNY and CDR2 SVGAGI (reference sequence). Trimming at V came to 6 bases and at J to 4 bases, leaving 4 bases not matched to a gene. The CDR3 spans 14 residues. In DNA, the CDR3 is TGTGCCAGCAGCGGGACAGGGGACCCAGATACGCAGTATTTT. This sequence encodes CASSGTGDPDTQYF.

The V gene is TRBV11-3, the J gene TRBJ2-5; tentatively, D is TRBD1 (6 bases). Germline loops: CDR1 SGHNT, CDR2 YENEEA. CDR3 length equals 16 residues. V lost 5 bases and J 4 bases, leaving 20 bases between the germline ends. This chain's CDR3 is CASSLRLAGRGETQYF. In DNA form, the CDR3 reads TGTGCCAGCAGCCTACGATTGGCTGGCAGGGGAGAGACCCAGTACTTC.

The chain recombines TRBV6-2 or TRBV6-3 with TRBJ1-2; no reliable D call. The CDR3 sequence is 12 residues long. From germline, CDR1 is MNHEY and CDR2 SVGEGT. V dropped 5 bases and J dropped 4 bases, with 8 bases sitting between them. The CDR3, as DNA: TGTGCCAGCAGTCCCTCGAGCTATGGCTACACCTTC. This codes for CASSPSSYGYTF.

The V call is TRBV28, the J call TRBJ2-7; TRBD2 matches at 10 bases. Looked up from germline, CDR1 is MDHEN and CDR2 is SYDVKM. V shed 3 bases and J 7 bases; nucleotides not matched to a gene: 6. The CDR3 loop spans 14 amino acids. CDR3 DNA sequence: TGTGCCAGCAGTTTTACTAGCGGGATTGTGGAGCAGTACTTC. Translated: CASSFTSGIVEQYF.

The J gene is TRBJ2-2, the V gene TRBV7-9; maybe TRBD1 (5 bases). From germline, CDR1 is SEHNR and CDR2 FQNEAQ (reference sequence). The germline V and J ends were trimmed by 8 bases and 9 bases, with 19 bases remaining between them. The CDR3 runs to 14 residues. CDR3 loop: CASDAIVGRRELFF. CDR3 coding DNA: TGTGCCAGCGACGCCATCGTGGGGCGCCGGGAGCTGTTTTTT.

The chain has TRBV18 and TRBJ2-3; 8 bases line up with TRBD2. Germline V gene lookup returns CDR1 KGHSH and CDR2 LQKENI. The CDR3 extends over 16 amino acids. V lost 2 bases and J lost 0; bases outside the gene matches: 4. The chain's CDR3 is CASSPMAGGSTDTQYF. The CDR3 region has the DNA TGTGCCAGCTCACCAATGGCGGGGGGCAGCACAGATACGCAGTATTTT.

This chain uses TRBV19 with TRBJ2-2; 7 nucleotides line up with TRBD1. The CDR3 consists of 16 residues. The V segment lost 4 bases and the J segment 6 bases; nucleotides outside the gene matches: 11. In germline, CDR1 is LNHDA, CDR2 SQIVND (reference sequence). The CDR3 here is CASSTRQGSWAGELFF. CDR3 DNA: TGTGCCAGTAGTACTCGACAGGGAAGCTGGGCCGGGGAGCTGTTTTTT.

This chain links TRBV19 with TRBJ1-1; 7 bases are a match to TRBD1. The ends lost 5 bases at V and 8 bases at J; junction bases unmatched: 11. Germline V gives CDR1 LNHDA, CDR2 SQIVND (reference sequence). This CDR3 contains 14 residues. The CDR3 region is CASSAERDSSEAFF. The CDR3 nucleotides read TGTGCCAGTAGTGCAGAAAGGGACAGCTCAGAAGCTTTCTTT.

V gene TRBV27 combines with J gene TRBJ1-5; 9 bases line up with TRBD1. The CDR3 contains 14 residues. The J segment lost 6 bases and the V segment lost 3 bases, leaving 3 bases of the junction unmatched. In germline, CDR1 is MNHEY, CDR2 SMNVEV (reference sequence). The CDR3 region has the DNA TGTGCCAGCAGTTTGACAGGGGGAGGTCAGCCCCAGCATTTT. It yields the protein CASSLTGGGQPQHF.

V gene TRBV5-4 combines with J gene TRBJ1-2; no reliable D call. Trimming left V 4 bases short and J 2 bases short, with 12 bases between. Germline CDR1 reads SGHNT; CDR2 reads YYREEE (reference sequence). The CDR3 runs 14 residues. The CDR3 spells CASSLRIRNYGYTF. The CDR3, as DNA: TGTGCCAGCAGCCTCCGGATCAGGAACTATGGCTACACCTTC.

The chain is built from TRBV13 and TRBJ2-1; 8 nucleotides align to TRBD2. This CDR3 spans 16 amino acids. Germline V gene sequence: CDR1 PRHDT, CDR2 FYEKMQ (reference sequence). J gave up 6 bases and V 5 bases, and 12 bases lay outside the gene matches. This CDR3 reads CASSPQAGEGGNEQFF. In DNA form, the CDR3 reads TGTGCCAGCAGCCCCCAAGCGGGAGAGGGGGGCAATGAGCAGTTCTTC. The full variable domain, rest sourced from reference TRBV13 and TRBJ2-1, is AAGVIQSPRHLIKEKRETATLKCYPIPRHDTVYWYQQGPGQDPQFLISFYEKMQSDKGSIPDRFSAQQFSDYHSELNMSSLELGDSALYFCASSPQAGEGGNEQFFGPGTRLTVL.

The chain recombines TRBV6-5 with TRBJ2-1; 8 bases agree with TRBD2. The CDR3 sequence is 15 residues long. The V gene's germline CDR1 is MNHEY and CDR2 SVGAGI. The V gene end was trimmed by 1 base and the J gene end by 7 bases; junction bases not matched to a gene: 6. The CDR3 DNA is TGTGCCAGCAGTTACTTGGGGACTAGGGGAAATGAGCAGTTCTTC. As protein: CASSYLGTRGNEQFF.

J is TRBJ2-3 and V is TRBV4-1; 7 bases align to TRBD2. CDR3 length equals 15 residues. Germline loops: CDR1 MGHRA, CDR2 YSYEKL. Trimming at V came to 9 bases and at J to 4 bases, leaving 13 bases not matched to a gene. The CDR3 DNA is TGCGCCAGTGATGAGCGGGACCAGCTATCAGATACGCAGTATTTT. Protein sequence: CASDERDQLSDTQYF.

The chain uses TRBV27 and TRBJ1-1, with D perhaps matching TRBD1 (5 bases). CDR3 size: 15 residues. CDR1 and CDR2 (germline): MNHEY, SMNVEV (reference sequence). Trimming took off 3 bases at V and 1 base at J, with 12 bases between the two ends. In DNA, the CDR3 is TGTGCCAGCAGTTTCGCGGGGGGTAAGAACACTGAAGCTTTCTTT. Translation: CASSFAGGKNTEAFF.